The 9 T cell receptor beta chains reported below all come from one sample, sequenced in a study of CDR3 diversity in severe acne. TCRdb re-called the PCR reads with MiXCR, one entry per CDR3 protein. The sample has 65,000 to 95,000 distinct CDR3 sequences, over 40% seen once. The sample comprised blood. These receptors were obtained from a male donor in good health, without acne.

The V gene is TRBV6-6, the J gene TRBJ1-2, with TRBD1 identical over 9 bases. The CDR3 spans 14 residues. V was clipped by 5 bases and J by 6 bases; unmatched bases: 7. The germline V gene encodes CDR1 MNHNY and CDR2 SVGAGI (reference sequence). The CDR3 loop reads CASSLGDRVHGYTF. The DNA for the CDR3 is TGTGCCAGCAGTCTGGGGGACAGGGTCCATGGCTACACCTTC.

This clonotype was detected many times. The CDR3 region is CASSIIAGGYTDTQYF. In DNA, the CDR3 is TGTGCCAGTAGTATAATCGCGGGGGGATACACAGATACGCAGTATTTT. The J gene is TRBJ2-3, the V gene TRBV19, with 8 positions matching TRBD2. The CDR3 runs to 16 residues. The germline V gene encodes CDR1 LNHDA and CDR2 SQIVND (reference sequence). V was pared by 2 bases and J by 2 bases, with 6 bases of the junction left unmatched.

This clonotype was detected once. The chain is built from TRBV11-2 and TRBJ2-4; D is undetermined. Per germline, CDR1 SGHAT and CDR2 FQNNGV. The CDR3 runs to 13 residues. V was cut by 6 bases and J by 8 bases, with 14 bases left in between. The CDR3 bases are TGTGCCAGCAGGGTCTACCCAGAGGACATTCAGTACTTC. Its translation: CASRVYPEDIQYF.

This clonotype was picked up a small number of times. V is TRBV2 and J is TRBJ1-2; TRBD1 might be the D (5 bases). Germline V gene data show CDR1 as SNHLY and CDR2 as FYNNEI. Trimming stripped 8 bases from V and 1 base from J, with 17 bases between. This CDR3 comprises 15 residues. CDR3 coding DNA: TGTGCCAGCCTGGAGGGACGGGGTTTTAACTATGGCTACACCTTC. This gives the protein CASLEGRGFNYGYTF.

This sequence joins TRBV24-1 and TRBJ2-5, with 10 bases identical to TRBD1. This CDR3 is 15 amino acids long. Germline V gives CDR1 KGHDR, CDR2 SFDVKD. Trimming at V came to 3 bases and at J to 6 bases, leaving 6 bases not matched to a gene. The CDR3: CATSDLWTGGKTQYF. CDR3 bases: TGTGCCACCAGTGATCTATGGACAGGGGGAAAGACCCAGTACTTC.

CDR3 sequence: CSASVTEKLFF. Written as DNA, the CDR3 is TGCAGTGCTAGCGTCACTGAAAAACTGTTTTTT. The V gene is TRBV20-1, the J gene TRBJ1-4; D gene ambiguous. The CDR3 has 11 residues. Per the germline V gene, CDR1 is DFQATT and CDR2 is SNEGSKA (reference sequence). With 3 bases removed from V and 7 bases from J, the gap between germline ends came to 6 bases.

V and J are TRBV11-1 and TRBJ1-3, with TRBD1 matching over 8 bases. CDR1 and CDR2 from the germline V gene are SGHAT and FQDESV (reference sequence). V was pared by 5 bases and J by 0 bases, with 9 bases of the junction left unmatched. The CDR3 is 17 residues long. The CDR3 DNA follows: TGTGCCAGCAGCGGTCAGACAGGGGCCCGCTCTGGAAACACCATATATTTT. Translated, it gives CASSGQTGARSGNTIYF.

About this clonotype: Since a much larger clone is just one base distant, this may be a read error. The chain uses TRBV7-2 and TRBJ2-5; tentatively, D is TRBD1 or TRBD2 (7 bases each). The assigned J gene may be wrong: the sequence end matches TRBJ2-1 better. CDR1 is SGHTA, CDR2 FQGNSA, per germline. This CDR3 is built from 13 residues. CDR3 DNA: TGTGCCAGCAGCGAAGGGCAGGGGGGGACCCAGTTCTTC. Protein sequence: CASSEGQGGTQFF.

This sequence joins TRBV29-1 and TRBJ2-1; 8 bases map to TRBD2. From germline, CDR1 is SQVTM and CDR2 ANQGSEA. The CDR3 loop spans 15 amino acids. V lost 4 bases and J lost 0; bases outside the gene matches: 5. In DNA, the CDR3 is TGCAGCGTTGCGGGGGGGCTGACCTCCTACAATGAGCAGTTCTTC. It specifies CSVAGGLTSYNEQFF.